This TCR beta chain was identified in a study of shared clonotypes between healthy human individuals. The V gene's germline CDR1 is MNHEY and CDR2 SVGAGI. The CDR3 runs to 16 residues. J gave up 4 bases and V 0 bases, and 4 bases lay outside the gene matches. Profiled with immunoSEQ multiplex PCR; TCRdb holds only in-frame clones, not every one. The sample has over 2 million clones; roughly 95% are singletons. The chain is built from TRBV6-5 and TRBJ2-2, with 8 bases matching TRBD1. This clonotype was obtained from a man aged 18 to 29 in good health. Sequenced sample: naive CD4+ T cells sorted from blood. Sample subset: CD45RA+ positively selected. CDR3 sequence: CASSYSGRGRTGELFF. The CDR3 DNA follows: TGTGCCAGCAGTTACTCTGGCAGGGGGCGCACCGGGGAGCTGTTTTTT.